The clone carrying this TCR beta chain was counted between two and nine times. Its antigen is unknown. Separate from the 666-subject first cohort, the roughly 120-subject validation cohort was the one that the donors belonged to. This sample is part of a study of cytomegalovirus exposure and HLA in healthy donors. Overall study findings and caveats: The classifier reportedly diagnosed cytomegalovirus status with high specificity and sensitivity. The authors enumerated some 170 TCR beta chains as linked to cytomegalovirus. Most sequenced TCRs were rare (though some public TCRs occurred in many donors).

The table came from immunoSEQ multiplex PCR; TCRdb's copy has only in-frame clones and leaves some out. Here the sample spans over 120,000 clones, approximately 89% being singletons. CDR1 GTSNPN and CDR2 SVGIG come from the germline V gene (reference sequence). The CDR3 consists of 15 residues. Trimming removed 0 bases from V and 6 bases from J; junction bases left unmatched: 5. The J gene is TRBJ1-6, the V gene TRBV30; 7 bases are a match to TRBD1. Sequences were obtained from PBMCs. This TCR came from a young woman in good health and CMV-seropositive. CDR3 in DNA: TGTGCCTGGAGTGTAGGGAGACAGGGTAATTCACCCCTCCACTTT. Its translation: CAWSVGRQGNSPLHF.